The 10 T cell receptor beta chains given below trace back to one sample, sequenced in a study of T cells in Graves' hyperthyroidism and ophthalmopathy. RNA transcripts were the template for amplifying TCR beta CDR3 regions. A first-round RT-PCR of the TCR CDR3 used the HTBI primer set. TCRdb used MiXCR to reprocess the multiplex PCR reads, holding one entry per CDR3 protein. In the table there are some 650,000 distinct CDR3 sequences, about a sixth of which are singletons. The sample comprised blood. These receptors all come from a woman aged 35 to 49 with Graves' ophthalmopathy.

Many counts were recorded for this clonotype. The chain is built from TRBV11-2 and TRBJ1-1; no clear D gene. Between the trimmed V and J ends, which lost 0 bases and 8 bases, there was a span of 10 bases. The CDR3 spans 13 residues. Germline-derived CDR1 and CDR2 are SGHAT and FQNNGV. CDR3 DNA sequence: TGTGCCAGCAGCTTAGAAGGGCTAGACGAAGCTTTCTTT. Its protein product is CASSLEGLDEAFF.

This clonotype was detected ten times or more. The J gene is TRBJ1-2, the V gene TRBV11-2, with no clear D. Trimming removed 3 bases at V and 8 bases at J, with 19 bases between. Germline-derived CDR1 and CDR2 are SGHAT and FQNNGV. The CDR3 is made up of 15 amino acids. As DNA, the CDR3 is TGTGCCAGCAGCTTGGGCCGGTCCCGGATAAGCGGCTACACCTTC. Protein product: CASSLGRSRISGYTF.

This clonotype was seen repeatedly, ten times or more. This sequence joins TRBV30 and TRBJ2-7, with D maybe TRBD2 (5 bases). V was clipped by 7 bases and J by 6 bases, with 13 bases between them. CDR1 and CDR2 (germline): GTSNPN, SVGIG (reference sequence). This CDR3 spans 11 amino acids. Here the CDR3 reads CASRTYGEQYF. The CDR3 DNA reads TGTGCCTCCAGGACTTATGGCGAGCAGTACTTC.

This clonotype has a handful of counts. A much larger clone differs from this one at a single base, so this may be a read error. V is TRBV7-2 and J is TRBJ2-7; TRBD2 aligns across 9 bases. Matching the DNA end better, TRBJ2-1 makes the J call doubtful. The germline CDR1 and CDR2 sequences are SGHTA and FQGNSA. This CDR3 is 14 amino acids long. The CDR3 loop is CASRSGSGSYEQFF. The CDR3 region has the DNA TGTGCCAGCAGGAGCGGTAGCGGGAGTTACGAGCAGTTCTTC.

This clonotype was detected a few times. CDR3: CASSPEGRGQFNSPLHF. As DNA, the CDR3 is TGTGCCAGCAGCCCTGAGGGGAGGGGGCAGTTCAATTCACCCCTCCACTTT. V usage is TRBV7-8 and J usage is TRBJ1-6, with 7 bases lining up with TRBD1. The J segment lost 7 bases and the V segment lost 5 bases, leaving 14 bases of the junction unmatched. The CDR3 is made up of 17 amino acids. CDR1 and CDR2 from the germline V gene are SGHVS and FQNEAQ.

Note on this clonotype: A read error is possible here, since a much larger clone lies one base away. The gene calls are TRBV27 and TRBJ1-1; D not resolved. CDR3 length: 16 residues. In germline, CDR1 is MNHEY, CDR2 SMNVEV (reference sequence). The V and J ends lost 7 bases and 4 bases respectively, with 22 bases between them. CDR3 bases: TGTGCCAGCACATTTAAACTAGGGCCCATGAGCACTGAAGCTTTCTTT. This sequence encodes CASTFKLGPMSTEAFF.

This clonotype came up many times. The rearrangement joins TRBV11-2 to TRBJ1-6, with D perhaps matching TRBD1 (6 bases). Germline CDR1 and CDR2: SGHAT and FQNNGV. The CDR3 is made up of 15 amino acids. Between the trimmed V and J ends, which lost 5 bases and 6 bases, there was a span of 14 bases. In DNA, the CDR3 is TGTGCCAGCAGCCGGGAGGGGGGTACTAATTCACCCCTCCACTTT. As protein: CASSREGGTNSPLHF.

The V gene is TRBV7-3, the J gene TRBJ2-1; 7 bases line up with TRBD2. From germline, CDR1 is SGHTA and CDR2 FQGTGA. The CDR3 loop spans 15 amino acids. The V and J ends lost 2 bases and 6 bases, in that order; junction bases with no gene match: 7. The CDR3 loop reads CASSLVAGPLNEQFF. The CDR3 coding sequence is TGTGCCAGCAGCTTAGTAGCGGGCCCCCTCAATGAGCAGTTCTTC.

This clonotype was observed at least ten times. J is TRBJ2-3 and V is TRBV5-5; 7 nucleotides align to TRBD2. Germline V gene sequence: CDR1 SGHKS, CDR2 YYEKEE (reference sequence). The CDR3 extends over 15 amino acids. The J segment lost 5 bases and the V segment lost 1 base, leaving 7 bases of the junction unmatched. In DNA form, the CDR3 reads TGTGCCAGCAGCTTGCGAAGCGGGGTCCGAGATACGCAGTATTTT. Residues: CASSLRSGVRDTQYF. Full variable domain (remainder filled in from reference TRBV5-5 and TRBJ2-3): DAGVTQSPTHLIKTRGQQVTLRCSPISGHKSVSWYQQVLGQGPQFIFQYYEKEERGRGNFPDRFSARQFPNYSSELNVNALLLGDSALYLCASSLRSGVRDTQYFGPGTRLTVL.

V usage is TRBV10-3 and J usage is TRBJ1-1; D gene ambiguous. The CDR3 spans 12 residues. The germline V and J ends were trimmed by 0 bases and 5 bases, with 4 bases remaining between them. Looked up from germline, CDR1 is ENHRY and CDR2 is SYGVKD. CDR3 in DNA: TGTGCCATCAGTGAGTCGGGTACTGAAGCTTTCTTT. This encodes CAISESGTEAFF.